This entry describes one T cell receptor (beta chain). At one of its ends the junction is not consistent with the germline gene, which may arise from a read error. There were healthy Caucasian individuals from Russia, aged about 6 to 95, serving as donors. Germline lookup yields CDR1 MNHNY and CDR2 SVGAGI (reference sequence). CDR3 size: 16 residues. The data stem from a study of blood T cells in healthy people across ages. A second PCR of 7 to 11 cycles used a sample-barcoded 5' primer and a J-beta primer mix. TCRdb re-called the 5' RACE reads with MiXCR, one entry per CDR3 protein. Here the sample spans about 1.8 million distinct CDR3 sequences, roughly 50% being singletons.

The sequencing sample was made of blood. The source of this sequence is a woman aged 40 to 49 in good health. The gene calls are TRBV6-6 and TRBJ1-6, with 9 nucleotides matching TRBD1. CDR3 DNA sequence: TGTGCCAGCAGCCGCCCGCCGACAGGGGGTAATTCACCCCCCCACTTT. Protein product: CASSRPPTGGNSPPHF.